This is a list of T cell receptor beta chains from one sample in a study of T and B cells in COVID-19 patients. TCRdb fed the multiplex PCR reads into MiXCR, producing one record per CDR3 protein. The table has some 2,000 distinct CDR3 sequences, about 21% seen once. The sample taken for sequencing was blood. These receptor sequences come from a human donor with active COVID-19. The CDR3 runs from the conserved cysteine through the conserved F or W. The D gene is left open where the match is weak. Expanded clones are given a class, and other clones once, few, many or no size at all.

clone size	J gene	D gene	V gene	CDR3 DNA	CDR3 protein
medium-sized	TRBJ2-5	NA	TRBV7-6	TGTGCCAGCAGCGAGGGACCCCGCCTAGAGACCCAGTACTTC	CASSEGPRLETQYF
NA	TRBJ2-7	TRBD2	TRBV20-1	TGCAGTGCTAGGGGTGGGCGGGAGCGCGAGCAGTACTTC	CSARGGREREQYF
few	TRBJ1-1	NA	TRBV12-3/TRBV12-4	TGTGCCAGCAGTCGACAGTCGGCAGACACTGAAGCTTTCTTT	CASSRQSADTEAFF
medium-sized	TRBJ2-7	TRBD1	TRBV5-6	TGTGCCAGCAGTCCCGGGACAGGCGTCTACGAGCAGTACTTC	CASSPGTGVYEQYF
medium-sized	TRBJ1-2	NA	TRBV29-1	TGCAGCGTTGAAGGTCGCGCCTTTAAGGGTGGCTACACCTTC	CSVEGRAFKGGYTF
NA	TRBJ2-7	TRBD2	TRBV6-5	TGTGCCAGCGTCTCGGGGGGGGGTGGCTCCTACGAGCAGTACTTC	CASVSGGGGSYEQYF
NA	TRBJ1-1	NA	TRBV6-2/TRBV6-3	TGTGCCAGCAGTACCGTCCCCCTGGGAGCTTTCTTT	CASSTVPLGAFF
medium-sized	TRBJ1-2	NA	TRBV19	TGTGCCAGTACGGGCCTTTATGGCTACACCTTC	CASTGLYGYTF
NA	TRBJ2-1	TRBD2	TRBV29-1	TGCAGCGTTGGGGGGACTAGCGGGAGACCATGGGAGCAGTTCTTC	CSVGGTSGRPWEQFF
NA	TRBJ1-4	NA	TRBV20-1	TGCAGTGCCATGCGGCGGGTCAATGAAAAACTGTTTTTT	CSAMRRVNEKLFF
medium-sized	TRBJ2-1	NA	TRBV15	TGTGCCACCAGCAGAGGCTCAGAATACTCCTACAATGAGCAGTTCTTC	CATSRGSEYSYNEQFF
few	TRBJ2-1	NA	TRBV20-1	TGCAGTGCGGCAGTGATACAAAGCTCCTACAATGAGCAGTTCTTC	CSAAVIQSSYNEQFF
medium-sized	TRBJ2-7	NA	TRBV19	TGTGCCAGTAGTATTCAGCCGAGGAGCTCCTACGAGCAGTACTTC	CASSIQPRSSYEQYF
medium-sized	TRBJ2-7	NA	TRBV12-3/TRBV12-4	TGTGCCGCCAGCAATCAGGGACAAAGCTACGAGCAGTACTTC	CAASNQGQSYEQYF
few	TRBJ1-3	TRBD1	TRBV20-1	TGCAGTGCCTGGGAAGGGGGCGGATCTGGAAACACCATATATTTT	CSAWEGGGSGNTIYF
NA	TRBJ2-1	NA	TRBV12-3/TRBV12-4	TGTGCCAGCAGAGAATTTGAAAATGAGCAGTTCTTC	CASREFENEQFF
few	TRBJ2-1	TRBD1	TRBV10-3	TGTGCGACCGGTTGGGGGACAGGGGCGGATGAGCAGTTCTTC	CATGWGTGADEQFF
NA	TRBJ2-6	TRBD2	TRBV4-3	TGCGCCAGCAGCCAAGCGCTAGCGGGAGCATCCGGGGCCAACGTCCTGACTTTC	CASSQALAGASGANVLTF
many	TRBJ2-1	NA	TRBV24-1	TGTGCCACCAGTGATTTGGGGGGGGCAGGCTACAATGAGCAGTTCTTC	CATSDLGGAGYNEQFF
large	TRBJ2-7	NA	TRBV29-1	TGCAGCGTTGAAGATTCGGGACTCCAGTACTTC	CSVEDSGLQYF
large	TRBJ2-3	TRBD2	TRBV19	TGTGCCAGTACCTCGCGGACTAGGGGAGTGGTAGATACGCAGTATTTT	CASTSRTRGVVDTQYF
many	TRBJ1-6	TRBD1	TRBV11-2	TGTGCCAGCAGCTCAGAGGGGACAGGGGGTTCACCCCTCCACTTT	CASSSEGTGGSPLHF
NA	TRBJ1-5	NA	TRBV7-2	TGTGCCAGCAGCTTAGAGTATGGGTTTAGTCAGCCCCAGCATTTT	CASSLEYGFSQPQHF
few	TRBJ1-1	NA	TRBV6-2/TRBV6-3	TGTGCCAGCAGTACGACAGAGAACACTGAAGCTTTCTTT	CASSTTENTEAFF
few	TRBJ2-7	TRBD1	TRBV7-2	TGTGCCAGCAGCCCCTACGGGACAGGGGGCACCTACGAGCAGTACTTC	CASSPYGTGGTYEQYF
medium-sized	TRBJ2-5	TRBD2	TRBV5-5	TGTGCCAGCAGCCGTCTTGTAGCGGGAGCCCAAGAGACCCAGTACTTC	CASSRLVAGAQETQYF
NA	TRBJ2-1	NA	TRBV4-3	TGTGCCAGCAGCCAAGAGGGTATAACTGCCAGCTCCTACAATGAGCAGTTCTTC	CASSQEGITASSYNEQFF
medium-sized	TRBJ2-1	TRBD2	TRBV6-2/TRBV6-3	TGTGCCAGCAGTTACAGGACTAGCGGGAGGGCCAGTGAGCAGTTCTTC	CASSYRTSGRASEQFF
many	TRBJ1-2	TRBD1	TRBV18	TGTGCCAGCTCACCAAGGGGGACAGATGAGAACTATGGCTACACCTTC	CASSPRGTDENYGYTF
medium-sized	TRBJ2-2	NA	TRBV5-6	TGTGCCAGCAGCTCCCGGGACTTTCCCCATCCCGGGGAGCTGTTTTTT	CASSSRDFPHPGELFF
NA	TRBJ2-2	TRBD1	TRBV6-6	TGTGCCAGCAGTAGAGGGACAGGGGGCGGGGCCGGGGAGCTGTTTTTT	CASSRGTGGGAGELFF
once	TRBJ2-7	TRBD2	TRBV6-5	TGTGCCAGCAGTCCCGGACTAGCGGGAGAATACGAGCAGTACTTC	CASSPGLAGEYEQYF
NA	TRBJ1-1	NA	TRBV7-6	TGTGCCAGCAGCCTCACGGCCAGGGGAGGGAACACTGAAGCTTTCTTT	CASSLTARGGNTEAFF
NA	TRBJ1-1	NA	TRBV4-1	TGCGCCAGCAGCCACGGACCGAGGGGCACTGAAGCTTTCTTT	CASSHGPRGTEAFF
NA	TRBJ2-1	TRBD2	TRBV28	TGTGCCAGCAGTCCCGGACTAGCGGGAGCAGAGGAGCAGTTCTTC	CASSPGLAGAEEQFF
many	TRBJ1-1	TRBD1	TRBV12-3/TRBV12-4	TGTGCCAGCAGTGGACAGGGAAACACTGAAGCTTTCTTT	CASSGQGNTEAFF
medium-sized	TRBJ2-7	NA	TRBV19	TGTGCCAGTAGTCGGGGGGCCGTTGACGAGCAGTACTTC	CASSRGAVDEQYF
few	TRBJ2-2	TRBD2	TRBV5-1	TGCGCCAGCAGCTTGGCCGCGGGAGGGACCGGGGAGCTGTTTTTT	CASSLAAGGTGELFF
NA	TRBJ2-3	TRBD2	TRBV29-1	TGCAGCGTTGTTAGCGGGAGGGATACGCAGTATTTT	CSVVSGRDTQYF
NA	TRBJ1-4	TRBD1	TRBV6-5	TGTGCCAGCAGTGCGCGTGGACAGGCGAGGAGGAATGAAAAACTGTTTTTT	CASSARGQARRNEKLFF
NA	TRBJ1-2	TRBD1	TRBV20-1	TGCAGTGCTAGAGGACAGGGGTCCTCTCGGCACTGGGGCTACACCTTC	CSARGQGSSRHWGYTF
few	TRBJ2-7	TRBD2	TRBV20-1	TGCAGTGCAAGTCGTAGCGGGAGGATCAACGAGCAGTACTTC	CSASRSGRINEQYF
medium-sized	TRBJ1-4	NA	TRBV6-5	TGTGCCAGCAGCCAGGGCCGTGAAAAACTGTTTTTT	CASSQGREKLFF
medium-sized	TRBJ2-5	NA	TRBV6-5	TGTGCCAGCAGTTACACAGCGGGAGAGACCCAGTACTTC	CASSYTAGETQYF
NA	TRBJ1-5	NA	TRBV27	TGTGCCAGCAGTTTAGCCGGGGGCAATCAGCCCCAGCATTTT	CASSLAGGNQPQHF
medium-sized	TRBJ2-1	NA	TRBV27	TGTGCCAGCAGTTTACAGCGGAGCTCCTACAATGAGCAGTTCTTC	CASSLQRSSYNEQFF
few	TRBJ2-3	NA	TRBV28	TGTGCCAGCAACCGTGCTCGAGGGAGCACAGATACGCAGTATTTT	CASNRARGSTDTQYF
many	TRBJ1-1	NA	TRBV6-5	TGTGCCAGCAGTTACCAGGGGAGCACTGAAGCTTTCTTT	CASSYQGSTEAFF
medium-sized	TRBJ1-6	NA	TRBV15	TGTGCCACCAGCAGACCGCCGGGGGGAGGCAATTCACCCCTCCACTTT	CATSRPPGGGNSPLHF
NA	TRBJ2-1	TRBD1	TRBV5-8	TGTGCCAGCAGCGGGACGGACAGGGGGCTTTGGAATGAGCAGTTCTTC	CASSGTDRGLWNEQFF
NA	TRBJ1-4	TRBD1	TRBV28	TGTGCCAGTACGACTTACCGGGACAGGGACACAACTAATGAAAAACTGTTTTTT	CASTTYRDRDTTNEKLFF
NA	TRBJ2-1	TRBD2	TRBV20-1	TGCGGTGCTTTCGGACTAGCGGAGGAGGATGAGCAGTTCTTC	CGAFGLAEEDEQFF